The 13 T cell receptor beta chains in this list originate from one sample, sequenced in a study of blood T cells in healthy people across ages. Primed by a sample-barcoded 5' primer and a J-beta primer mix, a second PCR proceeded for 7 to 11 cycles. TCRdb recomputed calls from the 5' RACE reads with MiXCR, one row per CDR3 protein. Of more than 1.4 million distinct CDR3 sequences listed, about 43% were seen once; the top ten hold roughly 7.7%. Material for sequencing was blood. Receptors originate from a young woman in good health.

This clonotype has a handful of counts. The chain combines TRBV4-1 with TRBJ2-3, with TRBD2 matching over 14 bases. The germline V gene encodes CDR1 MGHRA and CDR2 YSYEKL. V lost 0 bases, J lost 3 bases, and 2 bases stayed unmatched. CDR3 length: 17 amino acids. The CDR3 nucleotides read TGCGCCAGCAGCCAAGAACGGACTAGCGGGGGGACAGATACGCAGTATTTT. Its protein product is CASSQERTSGGTDTQYF.

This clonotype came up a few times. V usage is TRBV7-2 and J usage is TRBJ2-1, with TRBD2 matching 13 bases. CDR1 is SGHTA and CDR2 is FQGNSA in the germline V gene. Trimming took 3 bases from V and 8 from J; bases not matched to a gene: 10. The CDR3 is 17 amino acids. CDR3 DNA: TGTGCCAGCAGCTTCGTAACTAGCGGGAGGGCCGTGTATGAGCAGTTCTTC. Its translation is CASSFVTSGRAVYEQFF. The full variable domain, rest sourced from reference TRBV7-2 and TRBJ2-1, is GAGVSQSPSNKVTEKGKDVELRCDPISGHTALYWYRQSLGQGLEFLIYFQGNSAPDKSGLPSDRFSAERTGGSVSTLTIQRTQQEDSAVYLCASSFVTSGRAVYEQFFGPGTRLTVL.

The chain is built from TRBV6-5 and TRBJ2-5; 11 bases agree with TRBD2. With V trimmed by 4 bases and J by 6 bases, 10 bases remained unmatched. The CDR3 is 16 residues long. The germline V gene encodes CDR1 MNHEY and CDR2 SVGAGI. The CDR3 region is CASSSYSGGARKTQYF. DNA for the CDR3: TGTGCCAGCAGTTCCTATAGCGGGGGGGCCAGAAAGACCCAGTACTTC.

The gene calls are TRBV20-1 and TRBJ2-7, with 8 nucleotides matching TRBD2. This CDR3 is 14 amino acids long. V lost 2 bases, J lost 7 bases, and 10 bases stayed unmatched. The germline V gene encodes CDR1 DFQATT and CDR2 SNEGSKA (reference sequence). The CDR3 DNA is TGCAGTGCTAGATCCGGGACTAGACCTTTGGAGCAGTACTTC. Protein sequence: CSARSGTRPLEQYF.

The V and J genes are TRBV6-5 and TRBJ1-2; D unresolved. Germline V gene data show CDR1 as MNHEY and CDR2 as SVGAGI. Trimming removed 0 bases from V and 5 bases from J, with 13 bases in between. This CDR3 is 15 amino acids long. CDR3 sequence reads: CASSYSARINYGYTF. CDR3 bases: TGTGCCAGCAGTTACTCGGCCAGGATAAATTATGGCTACACCTTC.

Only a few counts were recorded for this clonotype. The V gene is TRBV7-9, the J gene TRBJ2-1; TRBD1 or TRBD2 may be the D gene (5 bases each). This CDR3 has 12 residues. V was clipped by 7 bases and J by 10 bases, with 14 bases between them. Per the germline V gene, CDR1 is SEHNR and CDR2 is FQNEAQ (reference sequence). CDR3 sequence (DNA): TGTGCCAGCACCCCCGGGGCCGGGGAGCAGTTCTTC. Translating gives CASTPGAGEQFF.

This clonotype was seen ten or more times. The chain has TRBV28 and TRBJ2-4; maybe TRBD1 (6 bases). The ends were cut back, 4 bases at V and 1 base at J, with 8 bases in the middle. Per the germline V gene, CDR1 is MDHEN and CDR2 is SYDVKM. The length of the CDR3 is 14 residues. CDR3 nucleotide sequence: TGTGCCAGCAGTTCGCAGGGGGCCAAAAACATTCAGTACTTC. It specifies CASSSQGAKNIQYF.

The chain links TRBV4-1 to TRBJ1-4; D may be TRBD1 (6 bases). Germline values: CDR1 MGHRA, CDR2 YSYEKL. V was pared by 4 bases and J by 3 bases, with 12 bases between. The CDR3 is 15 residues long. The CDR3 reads CASSPRQAANEKLFF. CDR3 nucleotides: TGCGCCAGCAGCCCCAGACAGGCAGCTAATGAAAAACTGTTTTTT.

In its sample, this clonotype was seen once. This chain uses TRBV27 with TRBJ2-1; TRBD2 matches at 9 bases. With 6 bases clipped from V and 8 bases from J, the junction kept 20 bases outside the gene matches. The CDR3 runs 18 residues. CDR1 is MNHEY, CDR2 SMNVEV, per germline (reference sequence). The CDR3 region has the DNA TGTGCCAGCAGCCGTACGAATAGCGGGGGTATAAAGGTCTATGAGCAGTTCTTC. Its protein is CASSRTNSGGIKVYEQFF.

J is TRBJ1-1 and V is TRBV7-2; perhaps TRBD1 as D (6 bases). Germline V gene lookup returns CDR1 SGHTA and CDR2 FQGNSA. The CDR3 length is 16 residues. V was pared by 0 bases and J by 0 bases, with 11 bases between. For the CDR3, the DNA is TGTGCCAGCAGCTTAGCGCACAGGGAAATGAACACTGAAGCTTTCTTT. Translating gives CASSLAHREMNTEAFF. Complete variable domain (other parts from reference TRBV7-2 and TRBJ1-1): GAGVSQSPSNKVTEKGKDVELRCDPISGHTALYWYRQSLGQGLEFLIYFQGNSAPDKSGLPSDRFSAERTGGSVSTLTIQRTQQEDSAVYLCASSLAHREMNTEAFFGQGTRLTVV.

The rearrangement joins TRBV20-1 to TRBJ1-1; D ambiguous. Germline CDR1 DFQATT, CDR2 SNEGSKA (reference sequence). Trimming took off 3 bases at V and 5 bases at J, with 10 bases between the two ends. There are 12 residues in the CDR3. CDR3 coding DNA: TGCAGTGCTAGGACTCCGGGGACTGAAGCTTTCTTT. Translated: CSARTPGTEAFF.

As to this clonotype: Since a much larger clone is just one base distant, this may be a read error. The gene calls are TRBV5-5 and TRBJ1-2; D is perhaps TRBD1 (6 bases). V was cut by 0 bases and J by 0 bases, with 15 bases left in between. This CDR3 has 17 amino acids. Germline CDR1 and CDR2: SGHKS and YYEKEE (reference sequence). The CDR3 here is CASSLDLGGGTNYGYTF. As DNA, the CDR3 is TGTGCCAGCAGCTTGGATTTAGGGGGGGGAACTAACTATGGCTACACCTTC.

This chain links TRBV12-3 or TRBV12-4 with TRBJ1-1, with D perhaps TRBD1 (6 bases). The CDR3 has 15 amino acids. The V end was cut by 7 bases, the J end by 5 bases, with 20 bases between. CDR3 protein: CASTPFRGPGTEAFF. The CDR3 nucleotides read TGTGCCAGCACCCCCTTCCGGGGGCCCGGAACTGAAGCTTTCTTT.